Detailed here is one TCR beta chain. This record comes from a study of identical twins. Healthy Caucasians supplied all donations. MiXCR, applied by TCRdb to the 5' RACE reads, yields one record per CDR3 protein. The sample shows some 190,000 distinct CDR3 sequences, roughly 15% of them seen only once. Germline values: CDR1 MRHNA, CDR2 SNTAGT. The CDR3 contains 12 residues. V shed 3 bases and J 7 bases; nucleotides not matched to a gene: 0. A further study also used this sample, focusing on T cells expressing NK-cell markers. That study adds: All TCR beta repertoires analysed originated from sorted CD3+CD56+NKG2C+, CD3+CD56+NKG2C- and CD3+CD56-NKG2C+ T cells. Eight donors were sequenced, seven testing HCMV-seropositive and one testing seronegative.

The V and J genes are TRBV6-4 and TRBJ2-1, with TRBD2 matching over 7 bases. This receptor was obtained from a woman between 18 and 30 years old in good health. The sequencing input was CD8+ T cells sorted from blood. For the CDR3, the DNA is TGTGCCAGCAGTGAGCGGGAGAATGAGCAGTTCTTC. Translated, it gives CASSERENEQFF.